This T cell receptor (beta chain) was identified during a study of shared clonotypes between healthy human individuals. All donors qualified as healthy HIV-negative adults and had experienced no recent acute infections or vaccinations. With respect to this clone: Antigen unknown.

Per sorted-subset replicate PCR, input was approximately 200 ng DNA, representing tens of thousands of T cell genomes. This table comes from immunoSEQ multiplex PCR, and its TCRdb copy is limited to in-frame clones, with some not included. This sample carries 1.6 million or so clones, around 97% of them seen once, and the ten largest clones take over 1%. Study findings and constraints: Sampling covered blood only; tissue repertoires likely differ.

The germline V gene has CDR1 SEHNR and CDR2 FQNEAQ (reference sequence). The germline V and J ends were trimmed by 5 bases and 0 bases, with 19 bases remaining between them. This CDR3 has 17 amino acids. Sequenced: naive CD4+ T cells sorted from blood. Subset denoted: CD45RA+ positively selected. This sequence was found in a young man in good health. V and J are TRBV7-9 and TRBJ1-2; TRBD1 is a possible D gene (5 bases). CDR3 coding DNA: TGTGCCAGCAGCCCTCTCGACGGCAGGGAATCTAACTATGGCTACACCTTC. This codes for CASSPLDGRESNYGYTF. Full variable domain (outside the CDR3, taken from reference TRBV7-9 and TRBJ1-2): DTGVSQNPRHKITKRGQNVTFRCDPISEHNRLYWYRQTLGQGPEFLTYFQNEAQLEKSRLLSDRFSAERPKGSFSTLEIQRTEQGDSAMYLCASSPLDGRESNYGYTFGSGTRLTVV.